This T cell receptor (beta chain) was documented in a study of pediatric ulcerative colitis. The rectum was sampled with one to two pinch biopsies at colonoscopy. Ulcerative colitis patients received no immunosuppressive medication before the diagnostic colonoscopy. Worth noting for this clone: Its antigen remains unidentified.

Germline assignment: CDR1 SGDLS and CDR2 YYNGEE. The CDR3 runs to 13 residues. V shed 4 bases and J shed 7 bases, with 11 bases lying between them. The method was immunoSEQ multiplex PCR; TCRdb's version includes in-frame clones alone and lacks a portion of them. This sample has tens of thousands of clones, with over 70% found just once. Study observations and caveats: Two patients had blood samples with substantially reduced template counts. Rectal repertoires separated controls, mild-moderate and acute severe colitis.

This clonotype was sampled from a boy younger than 18 with severe ulcerative colitis. Sequencing was carried out using gut tissue. The chain recombines TRBV9 with TRBJ1-4; tentatively, D is TRBD1 (5 bases). CDR3: CASSNGQREKLFF. CDR3 sequence (DNA): TGTGCCAGCAGCAATGGACAACGTGAAAAACTGTTTTTT.